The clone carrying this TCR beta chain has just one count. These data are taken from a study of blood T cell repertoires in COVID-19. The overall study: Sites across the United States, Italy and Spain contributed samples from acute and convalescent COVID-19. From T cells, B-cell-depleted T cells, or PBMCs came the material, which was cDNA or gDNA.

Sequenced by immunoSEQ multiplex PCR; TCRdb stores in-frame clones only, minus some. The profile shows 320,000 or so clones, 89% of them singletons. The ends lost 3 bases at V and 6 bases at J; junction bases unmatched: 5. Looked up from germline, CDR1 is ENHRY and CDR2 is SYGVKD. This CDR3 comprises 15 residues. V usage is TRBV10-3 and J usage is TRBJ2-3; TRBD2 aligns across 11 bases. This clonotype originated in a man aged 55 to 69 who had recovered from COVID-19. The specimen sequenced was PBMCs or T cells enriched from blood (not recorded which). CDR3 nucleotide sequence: TGTGCCATCAGTGATACTAGCGGGAGAACGGATACGCAGTATTTT. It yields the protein CAISDTSGRTDTQYF.